This T cell receptor beta chain was observed in a study of yellow fever vaccine responses in identical twins. Study-wide findings and caveats: Twins' vaccine T cell response reportedly gave the appearance of partial convergence and partial personalization.

To note about this clonotype: Its matching antigen is unknown.

MiXCR was run by TCRdb on the RT-PCR reads, yielding one entry per CDR3 protein. The sample has some 3,300 distinct CDR3 sequences, more than 75% seen once. The CDR3 has 17 amino acids. In germline, CDR1 is KGHSH, CDR2 LQKENI. With V trimmed by 4 bases and J by 2 bases, 6 bases remained unmatched. This specimen consisted of T cells from blood (PBMCs), unsorted or a sorted subset (not recorded which), obtained before or after yellow fever vaccination (not recorded which). The chain combines TRBV18 with TRBJ2-7, with 15 bases lining up with TRBD2. This TCR was sampled from a young woman who received the yellow fever vaccine. The CDR3 DNA is TGTGCCAGCTCACTGGGACTAGCGGGAGGATCGACCTACGAGCAGTACTTC. Translation gives CASSLGLAGGSTYEQYF. Complete variable domain (other parts from reference TRBV18 and TRBJ2-7): NAGVMQNPRHLVRRRGQEARLRCSPMKGHSHVYWYRQLPEEGLKFMVYLQKENIIDESGMPKERFSAEFPKEGPSILRIQQVVRGDSAAYFCASSLGLAGGSTYEQYFGPGTRLTVT.